These T cell receptor beta chains were read from a single sample in a study of technical replicates of blood from several donors. The protocol was immunoSEQ multiplex PCR, while the TCRdb copy is restricted to in-frame clones and leaves out a portion. The data show about 12,000 clones, about 94% seen once. The sample taken for sequencing was PBMCs. All receptors come from a human donor in good health. Both conserved end residues are part of each CDR3. The D gene is left open where the match is weak. Some rows have no size entry. The others give once, few or many, or a class for an expanded clone.

j_call: TRBJ2-1
v_call: TRBV6-1
d_call: TRBD2
clone_size: NA
cdr3_nt: TGTGCCAGCAGTGAATATAGAGGGACTAGCGGGCTTACCACTATCTACAATGAGCAGTTCTTC
cdr3_aa: CASSEYRGTSGLTTIYNEQFF

j_call: TRBJ1-3
v_call: TRBV29-1
d_call: TRBD1
clone_size: NA
cdr3_nt: TGCAGCGCCGTAGTGGACAGGGCTGGAAACACCATATATTTT
cdr3_aa: CSAVVDRAGNTIYF

j_call: TRBJ2-1
v_call: TRBV10-1
d_call: TRBD2
clone_size: NA
cdr3_nt: TGCGCCAGCAGTCCTAGCGGGAGGCGCAATGAGCAGTTCTTC
cdr3_aa: CASSPSGRRNEQFF

j_call: TRBJ2-3
v_call: TRBV18
d_call: NA
clone_size: once
cdr3_nt: TGTGCCAGCTCCGACGGAGCGACAGATACGCAGTATTTT
cdr3_aa: CASSDGATDTQYF

j_call: TRBJ1-5
v_call: TRBV30
d_call: TRBD1
clone_size: once
cdr3_nt: TGTGCCTGGGACCGAGGGGGCGGTCAGCCCCAGCATTTT
cdr3_aa: CAWDRGGGQPQHF

j_call: TRBJ2-7
v_call: TRBV7-8
d_call: NA
clone_size: NA
cdr3_nt: TGTGCCAGCAGCGCCGCTCAGGGATCCTACGAGCAGTACTTC
cdr3_aa: CASSAAQGSYEQYF

j_call: TRBJ1-2
v_call: TRBV19
d_call: TRBD1
clone_size: once
cdr3_nt: TGTGCCAGTAGGCCGACAGGGGAGTCTTATGGCTACACCTTC
cdr3_aa: CASRPTGESYGYTF

j_call: TRBJ1-5
v_call: TRBV19
d_call: NA
clone_size: NA
cdr3_nt: TGTGCCAGTAGATGGACAGTCAATCAGCCCCAGCATTTT
cdr3_aa: CASRWTVNQPQHF

j_call: TRBJ2-7
v_call: TRBV5-6
d_call: NA
clone_size: NA
cdr3_nt: TGTGCCAGCAGCTTGGATGCGGGCCTAATCTCCTACGAGCAGTACTTC
cdr3_aa: CASSLDAGLISYEQYF

j_call: TRBJ2-5
v_call: TRBV9
d_call: TRBD2
clone_size: NA
cdr3_nt: TGTGCCAGCAGCGTAGCACTAGCGGGAGATGAGACCCAGTACTTC
cdr3_aa: CASSVALAGDETQYF

j_call: TRBJ2-1
v_call: TRBV6-6
d_call: NA
clone_size: NA
cdr3_nt: TGTGCCAGCAGCCTCGCAGGGAATGAGCAGTTCTTC
cdr3_aa: CASSLAGNEQFF

j_call: TRBJ2-7
v_call: TRBV28
d_call: TRBD2
clone_size: NA
cdr3_nt: TGTGCCAGCAGTTCTAGACTAGCGGGAGTAGGCGAGCAGTACTTC
cdr3_aa: CASSSRLAGVGEQYF

j_call: TRBJ2-1
v_call: TRBV10-3
d_call: TRBD2
clone_size: NA
cdr3_nt: TGTGCCAAGGGACTAGCGGGAGGGGGAAGCGGCCCTTACAATGAGCAGTTCTTC
cdr3_aa: CAKGLAGGGSGPYNEQFF

j_call: TRBJ1-1
v_call: TRBV28
d_call: NA
clone_size: NA
cdr3_nt: TGTGCCAGCAGTCCCCCAGCAGGGAGGTCTGAAGCTTTCTTT
cdr3_aa: CASSPPAGRSEAFF

j_call: TRBJ1-2
v_call: TRBV13
d_call: TRBD1
clone_size: once
cdr3_nt: TGTGCCAGCAGCTACCATGGACAGGGGGCTAGTGGCTATGGCTACACCTTC
cdr3_aa: CASSYHGQGASGYGYTF

j_call: TRBJ1-2
v_call: TRBV4-2
d_call: TRBD1
clone_size: NA
cdr3_nt: TGTGCCAGCAGCCAGGGATCCGAGACAGGGGATGGCTACACCTTC
cdr3_aa: CASSQGSETGDGYTF

j_call: TRBJ2-7
v_call: TRBV11-2
d_call: TRBD1
clone_size: NA
cdr3_nt: TGTGCCAGCAGCCAGAGCTCGGGGACAGGGATCTACGAGCAGTACTTC
cdr3_aa: CASSQSSGTGIYEQYF

j_call: TRBJ2-7
v_call: TRBV6-1
d_call: NA
clone_size: NA
cdr3_nt: TGTGCCAGCAGGACAGACGGAAACGAGCAGTACTTC
cdr3_aa: CASRTDGNEQYF

j_call: TRBJ2-7
v_call: TRBV10-3
d_call: NA
clone_size: NA
cdr3_nt: TGTGCCATCAGCCCACTTTACGAGCAGTACTTC
cdr3_aa: CAISPLYEQYF

j_call: TRBJ2-5
v_call: TRBV7-6
d_call: NA
clone_size: NA
cdr3_nt: TGTGCCAGCAGCTCCCACCGAGGAATCCAAGAGACCCAGTACTTC
cdr3_aa: CASSSHRGIQETQYF

j_call: TRBJ2-7
v_call: TRBV10-2
d_call: TRBD1
clone_size: NA
cdr3_nt: TGCGCCAGCAGCCCCGGAGGGACAGGGGGCTCCTACGAGCAGTACTTC
cdr3_aa: CASSPGGTGGSYEQYF

j_call: TRBJ1-3
v_call: TRBV5-1
d_call: NA
clone_size: NA
cdr3_nt: TGCGCCAGCAGCTTGGTATCCTCTGGAAACACCATATATTTT
cdr3_aa: CASSLVSSGNTIYF

j_call: TRBJ2-3
v_call: TRBV21-1
d_call: NA
clone_size: once
cdr3_nt: TGTGCCAGCAGCAAATACCGGGTAGCGGGAGCTAAAGATACGCAGTATTTT
cdr3_aa: CASSKYRVAGAKDTQYF

j_call: TRBJ2-7
v_call: TRBV21-1
d_call: NA
clone_size: NA
cdr3_nt: TGTGCCAGCAGCGTGCGGACACGCCGTACCTACGAGCAGTACTTC
cdr3_aa: CASSVRTRRTYEQYF

j_call: TRBJ2-7
v_call: TRBV30
d_call: NA
clone_size: NA
cdr3_nt: TGTGCCTGGAGTTTTACCCCGGGTGTCACGAACTTC
cdr3_aa: CAWSFTPGVTNF

j_call: TRBJ2-5
v_call: TRBV2
d_call: NA
clone_size: NA
cdr3_nt: TGTGCCAGCAGTGACGGTTACGGCCGGGTGGAGACCCAGTACTTC
cdr3_aa: CASSDGYGRVETQYF

j_call: TRBJ2-4
v_call: TRBV2
d_call: TRBD1
clone_size: NA
cdr3_nt: TGTGCCAGCAGTGGACAGGGAGTAAACATTCAGTACTTC
cdr3_aa: CASSGQGVNIQYF

j_call: TRBJ2-3
v_call: TRBV7-8
d_call: NA
clone_size: NA
cdr3_nt: TGTGCCAGCAGCTTAGTTTCAGGGGTCCTTAGCACAGATACGCAGTATTTT
cdr3_aa: CASSLVSGVLSTDTQYF

j_call: TRBJ2-2
v_call: TRBV21-1
d_call: NA
clone_size: NA
cdr3_nt: TGTGCCAGCAGCAAAGGGACACCAACATCGAACACCGGGGAGCTGTTTTTT
cdr3_aa: CASSKGTPTSNTGELFF

j_call: TRBJ2-1
v_call: TRBV4-2
d_call: TRBD2
clone_size: NA
cdr3_nt: TGTGCCAGCAGCCCACTAGCGGGAGAATACAATGAGCAGTTCTTC
cdr3_aa: CASSPLAGEYNEQFF

j_call: TRBJ2-4
v_call: TRBV5-1
d_call: NA
clone_size: NA
cdr3_nt: TGCGCCAGCAGCGAGGGTGGGGGGATAGCCAAAAACATTCAGTACTTC
cdr3_aa: CASSEGGGIAKNIQYF

j_call: TRBJ1-5
v_call: TRBV6-5
d_call: TRBD1
clone_size: NA
cdr3_nt: TGTGCCAGCAGTTCGAGGACAGGGCTGACCCATTTT
cdr3_aa: CASSSRTGLTHF

j_call: TRBJ2-1
v_call: TRBV7-2
d_call: TRBD1
clone_size: NA
cdr3_nt: TGTGCCAGCAGCTACGGACAGGGGCGGAATGAGCAGTTCTTC
cdr3_aa: CASSYGQGRNEQFF

j_call: TRBJ2-7
v_call: TRBV5-4
d_call: TRBD2
clone_size: NA
cdr3_nt: TGTGCCAGCAGCCGATCGGGACTAGTCTTAGGGTACGAGCAGTACTTC
cdr3_aa: CASSRSGLVLGYEQYF

j_call: TRBJ2-6
v_call: TRBV19
d_call: TRBD1
clone_size: NA
cdr3_nt: TGTGCCAGTAGTTCGGCGCAGGGGGTCTCTGGGGCCAACGTCCTGACTTTC
cdr3_aa: CASSSAQGVSGANVLTF

j_call: TRBJ2-5
v_call: TRBV6-5
d_call: NA
clone_size: NA
cdr3_nt: TGTGCCAGCAGCCTTTATCGGGGATCGGGAAAGACCCAGTACTTC
cdr3_aa: CASSLYRGSGKTQYF

j_call: TRBJ2-7
v_call: TRBV28
d_call: NA
clone_size: NA
cdr3_nt: TGTGCCAGCACCGGAACCTGGGGCGGACCTTACGAGCAGTACTTC
cdr3_aa: CASTGTWGGPYEQYF

j_call: TRBJ2-1
v_call: TRBV30
d_call: NA
clone_size: NA
cdr3_nt: TGTGCCTGGAGTGTACGGGGCAATGAGCAGTTCTTC
cdr3_aa: CAWSVRGNEQFF

j_call: TRBJ2-2
v_call: TRBV25-1
d_call: TRBD2
clone_size: once
cdr3_nt: TGTGCCAGCAGTGAATTATCAGGACTAGCGGGAGGAACCGGGGAGCTGTTTTTT
cdr3_aa: CASSELSGLAGGTGELFF

j_call: TRBJ2-7
v_call: TRBV6-1
d_call: NA
clone_size: NA
cdr3_nt: TGTGCCAGCAGTGAAAGTCAGTTTCCCTCCTACGAGCAGTACTTC
cdr3_aa: CASSESQFPSYEQYF

j_call: TRBJ2-3
v_call: TRBV2
d_call: NA
clone_size: NA
cdr3_nt: TGTGCCAGCAGTGACAGGTCCGGGGGCACAGATACGCAGTATTTT
cdr3_aa: CASSDRSGGTDTQYF

j_call: TRBJ1-1
v_call: TRBV5-6
d_call: TRBD1
clone_size: NA
cdr3_nt: TGTGCCAGCAGCCAAAGACAGGGCGAAGCTTTCTTT
cdr3_aa: CASSQRQGEAFF

j_call: TRBJ2-1
v_call: TRBV27
d_call: TRBD2
clone_size: NA
cdr3_nt: TGTGCCAGCAGGACGGGACTAGCGGACAATGAGCAGTTCTTC
cdr3_aa: CASRTGLADNEQFF

j_call: TRBJ2-1
v_call: TRBV4-1
d_call: TRBD1
clone_size: NA
cdr3_nt: TGCGCCAGCAGCCAAAATACAGGGGATGAGCAGTTCTTC
cdr3_aa: CASSQNTGDEQFF

j_call: TRBJ1-2
v_call: TRBV6-5
d_call: NA
clone_size: few
cdr3_nt: TGTGCCAGCAGACCGGACAGTAACTATGGCTACACCTTC
cdr3_aa: CASRPDSNYGYTF

j_call: TRBJ2-3
v_call: TRBV2
d_call: NA
clone_size: NA
cdr3_nt: TGTGCCAGCACCTTGTCAGATACGCAGTATTTT
cdr3_aa: CASTLSDTQYF

j_call: TRBJ1-5
v_call: TRBV5-1
d_call: NA
clone_size: NA
cdr3_nt: TGCGCCAGCAGCTTGTCCGGGATCAATCAGCCCCAGCATTTT
cdr3_aa: CASSLSGINQPQHF

j_call: TRBJ2-1
v_call: TRBV7-7
d_call: TRBD2
clone_size: NA
cdr3_nt: TGTGCCAGCAGCTTAACTAGCGGGTACAGTGAGCAGTTCTTC
cdr3_aa: CASSLTSGYSEQFF

j_call: TRBJ1-1
v_call: TRBV20-1
d_call: NA
clone_size: NA
cdr3_nt: TGCAAGGAGCCCGATAAAAAAGCTTTCTTT
cdr3_aa: CKEPDKKAFF

j_call: TRBJ2-7
v_call: TRBV4-2
d_call: TRBD1
clone_size: NA
cdr3_nt: TGTGCCAGCAGCCAGACGGGACAGCCCTACGAGCAGTACTTC
cdr3_aa: CASSQTGQPYEQYF

j_call: TRBJ2-7
v_call: TRBV15
d_call: TRBD2
clone_size: once
cdr3_nt: TGTGCCACCAGCAGAGTGGCTAGCGGGAGCCACGAGCAGTACTTC
cdr3_aa: CATSRVASGSHEQYF

j_call: TRBJ2-1
v_call: TRBV6-5
d_call: NA
clone_size: NA
cdr3_nt: TGTGCCAGCAGCCGGACAGAGGGCTCCTACAATGAGCAGTTCTTC
cdr3_aa: CASSRTEGSYNEQFF

j_call: TRBJ2-6
v_call: TRBV5-4
d_call: TRBD2
clone_size: NA
cdr3_nt: TGTGCCAGCACCATGCGGGGGGCAACGGGGGCCAACGTCCTGACTTTC
cdr3_aa: CASTMRGATGANVLTF